These 26 T cell receptor beta chains originate from one sample sequenced in a study of cytomegalovirus exposure and HLA in healthy donors. 13 Jbeta primers and 60 Vbeta primers were used for the PCR. Here immunoSEQ multiplex PCR was the method, and the copy in TCRdb shows in-frame clones only, minus some. This table lists 63,000 or so clones. The material sequenced was PBMCs. The source of these receptors is a boy aged 5-17 years in good health and CMV-seronegative.

Written as DNA, the CDR3 is TGTGCCAGCAGCTTAGGGCAGGGACAGCCCCAGCATTTT. It yields the protein CASSLGQGQPQHF. This chain connects TRBV7-2 to TRBJ1-5; TRBD1 might be the D (5 bases). This CDR3 contains 13 residues. The ends were cut back, 1 base at V and 7 bases at J, with 8 bases in the middle. Germline values: CDR1 SGHTA, CDR2 FQGNSA.

This chain joins TRBV6-5 and TRBJ1-1, with D possibly being TRBD1 (5 bases). The CDR3 is 14 amino acids. The V and J ends lost 5 bases and 1 base respectively, with 11 bases between them. The germline gives CDR1 MNHEY, CDR2 SVGAGI. CDR3 region: CASSQGRRNTEAFF. The DNA for the CDR3 is TGTGCCAGCAGTCAGGGTCGACGGAACACTGAAGCTTTCTTT.

The chain recombines TRBV11-2 with TRBJ1-2; TRBD1 matches 8 bases. This CDR3 is 14 amino acids long. The junction had 5 bases not matched to a gene; V was cut back by 3 bases and J by 5 bases. Germline CDR1 and CDR2: SGHAT and FQNNGV. CDR3 coding DNA: TGTGCCAGCAGCTTCGGACAGGGTGGATATGGCTACACCTTC. Translation: CASSFGQGGYGYTF.

The chain recombines TRBV9 with TRBJ1-4; TRBD1 matches 9 bases. Per germline, CDR1 SGDLS and CDR2 YYNGEE. J was trimmed by 0 bases and V by 3 bases; bases with no gene match: 6. The CDR3 consists of 17 residues. The CDR3 sequence: CASSARQGGATNEKLFF. CDR3 DNA sequence: TGTGCCAGCAGCGCTCGACAGGGGGGCGCAACTAATGAAAAACTGTTTTTT.

The rearrangement uses TRBV6-5 and TRBJ1-2; possible D gene TRBD1, 6 bases. Germline V lookup: CDR1 MNHEY, CDR2 SVGAGI. V was clipped by 5 bases and J by 4 bases, with 17 bases between them. This CDR3 region has 15 residues. The CDR3 protein is CASSPSTGPFYGYTF. Written as DNA, the CDR3 is TGTGCCAGCAGTCCTAGTACAGGGCCCTTCTATGGCTACACCTTC.

This chain connects TRBV5-1 to TRBJ2-7; 7 bases are shared with TRBD1. Per germline, CDR1 SGHRS and CDR2 YFSETQ. The ends lost 4 bases at V and 2 bases at J; junction bases unmatched: 6. This CDR3 region has 14 residues. CDR3 sequence reads: CASSPTGTTYEQYF. In nucleotides, the CDR3 is TGCGCCAGCAGCCCGACAGGGACCACCTACGAGCAGTACTTC.

The rearrangement joins TRBV30 to TRBJ1-1; no firm D call. The V gene's germline CDR1 is GTSNPN and CDR2 SVGIG (reference sequence). This CDR3 is 12 amino acids long. The V gene lost 0 bases and the J gene lost 5 bases, with 7 bases spanning the gap. In nucleotides, the CDR3 is TGTGCCTGGAGTGTCGCGATAACTGAAGCTTTCTTT. This codes for CAWSVAITEAFF.

The gene calls are TRBV5-1 and TRBJ1-4, with TRBD1 as a possible D gene (6 bases). The CDR3 is 15 amino acids. The germline CDR1 and CDR2 sequences are SGHRS and YFSETQ. Between the trimmed V and J ends, which lost 4 bases and 8 bases, there was a span of 18 bases. In DNA, the CDR3 is TGCGCCAGCAGCATCTCCGGGACAAACGTAGAAAAACTGTTTTTT. It specifies CASSISGTNVEKLFF.

V and J are TRBV6-6 and TRBJ2-2, with 9 bases matching TRBD1. Unmatched junction bases numbered 4, after V lost 10 bases and J lost 1 base. Per the germline V gene, CDR1 is MNHNY and CDR2 is SVGAGI (reference sequence). CDR3 length: 14 residues. CDR3 bases: TGTGCCATCCGACAGGGGGGGAACACCGGGGAGCTGTTTTTT. Translating it yields CAIRQGGNTGELFF.

The gene calls are TRBV6-4 and TRBJ2-3, with TRBD2 matching 7 bases. Looked up from germline, CDR1 is MRHNA and CDR2 is SNTAGT. V shed 5 bases, J shed 1 base, and the junction held 6 bases outside the gene matches. The CDR3 has 15 residues. CDR3 nucleotide sequence: TGTGCCAGCAGTTTCAAGCGGGGAGGCACAGATACGCAGTATTTT. It yields the protein CASSFKRGGTDTQYF.

The chain combines TRBV4-2 with TRBJ1-1; tentative D call: TRBD1 (5 bases). V was clipped by 3 bases and J by 0 bases, with 11 bases between them. CDR1 and CDR2 (germline): LGHNA, YNFKEQ. The CDR3 runs 15 residues. CDR3 in DNA: TGTGCCAGCAGCCAGACAGTGAACTTGAACACTGAAGCTTTCTTT. This sequence encodes CASSQTVNLNTEAFF.

The V call is TRBV27, the J call TRBJ2-2, with D possibly matching TRBD2 (6 bases). CDR3 length equals 11 residues. Per the germline V gene, CDR1 is MNHEY and CDR2 is SMNVEV (reference sequence). The V and J ends lost 6 bases and 7 bases respectively, with 6 bases between them. The CDR3 DNA follows: TGTGCCAGCAGGACTAGCGGGGAGCTGTTTTTT. Its translation: CASRTSGELFF.

The chain joins TRBV4-2 to TRBJ1-2, with TRBD1 matching over 8 bases. Looked up from germline, CDR1 is LGHNA and CDR2 is YNFKEQ. CDR3 length: 17 amino acids. V was pared by 0 bases and J by 6 bases, with 12 bases of the junction left unmatched. This CDR3 is CASSQEGSSRTGHGYTF. DNA of the CDR3: TGTGCCAGCAGCCAAGAGGGTAGCTCTCGGACAGGGCATGGCTACACCTTC.

Concerning this clone itself: The same CDR3 arises from other DNA sequences in this sample as well. The rearrangement joins TRBV5-6 to TRBJ2-1; 10 nucleotides agree with TRBD2. V lost 0 bases and J lost 0; bases outside the gene matches: 3. The CDR3 contains 17 residues. Germline CDR1 is SGHDT and CDR2 is YYEEEE. The CDR3 DNA sequence: TGTGCCAGCAGCTTGGAGGGACTAGCGTTCTCCTACAATGAGCAGTTCTTC. It codes for CASSLEGLAFSYNEQFF. Combining the CDR3 with reference TRBV5-6 and TRBJ2-1 gives the whole variable domain DAGVTQSPTHLIKTRGQQVTLRCSPKSGHDTVSWYQQALGQGPQFIFQYYEEEERQRGNFPDRFSGHQFPNYSSELNVNALLLGDSALYLCASSLEGLAFSYNEQFFGPGTRLTVL.

The chain combines TRBV30 with TRBJ1-2; possibly TRBD1 for D (5 bases). V was cut by 2 bases and J by 5 bases, with 12 bases left in between. CDR1 and CDR2 from the germline V gene are GTSNPN and SVGIG (reference sequence). CDR3 length equals 13 residues. For the CDR3, the DNA is TGTGCCTGGAGTAGGGGCCAAAGATATGGCTACACCTTC. Translation gives CAWSRGQRYGYTF.

The chain links TRBV4-1 to TRBJ1-5, with a tentative D call TRBD1 (6 bases). Trimming shortened V by 1 base and J by 4 bases, and 11 bases separated the two germline ends. Germline loops: CDR1 MGHRA, CDR2 YSYEKL. The CDR3 covers 15 residues. The CDR3: CASSQVGTPNQPQHF. The CDR3 DNA reads as TGCGCCAGCAGCCAAGTGGGGACACCAAATCAGCCCCAGCATTTT.

The gene calls are TRBV9 and TRBJ2-3; perhaps TRBD1 as D (5 bases). The germline CDR1 and CDR2 sequences are SGDLS and YYNGEE. The ends were cut back, 4 bases at V and 3 bases at J, with 9 bases in the middle. There are 13 residues in the CDR3. CDR3 DNA: TGTGCCAGCAGCACTCAGGGTACAGATACGCAGTATTTT. Protein sequence: CASSTQGTDTQYF.

CDR3 residues: CASNRDRVTEQYF. CDR3 DNA sequence: TGTGCCAGCAATAGGGACAGGGTCACCGAGCAGTACTTC. The gene calls are TRBV2 and TRBJ2-7; 9 bases are shared with TRBD1. Germline trimming cut 7 bases from V and 6 bases from J; bases unmatched to any gene: 7. This CDR3 has 13 amino acids. The germline V gene has CDR1 SNHLY and CDR2 FYNNEI.

The genes are TRBV11-2 and TRBJ1-4; 7 bases are a match to TRBD1. There are 13 residues in the CDR3. The germline CDR1 and CDR2 sequences are SGHAT and FQNNGV. Trimming cost V 5 bases and J 7 bases; bases outside gene matches: 4. The DNA of the CDR3 is TGTGCCAGCAGCACAGGGACAGTTGAAAAACTGTTTTTT. It is translated as CASSTGTVEKLFF.

V usage is TRBV29-1 and J usage is TRBJ1-4; 7 bases fit TRBD1. There are 13 residues in the CDR3. Germline V gives CDR1 SQVTM, CDR2 ANQGSEA. The junction had 9 bases not matched to a gene; V was cut back by 7 bases and J by 7 bases. The CDR3 reads CSASGTDAEKLFF. CDR3 bases: TGCAGCGCCTCCGGGACAGACGCTGAAAAACTGTTTTTT.

The CDR3 DNA reads as TGTGCCGGACAGGGGAGGGAAGAAAAACTGTTTTTT. Translation: CAGQGREEKLFF. V usage is TRBV30 and J usage is TRBJ1-4; 9 bases fit TRBD1. V lost 8 bases to trimming and J lost 8 bases; unmatched junction nucleotides: 6. Germline V gene sequence: CDR1 GTSNPN, CDR2 SVGIG (reference sequence). The CDR3 contains 12 residues.

The chain is built from TRBV13 and TRBJ1-2, with 9 bases aligning to TRBD1. The CDR3 extends over 14 amino acids. The germline V gene encodes CDR1 PRHDT and CDR2 FYEKMQ (reference sequence). With V trimmed by 5 bases and J by 2 bases, 3 bases remained unmatched. Here the CDR3 reads CASSQGTGNYGYTF. CDR3 nucleotide sequence: TGTGCCAGCAGCCAAGGGACAGGGAACTATGGCTACACCTTC.

The rearrangement links TRBV12-5 to TRBJ2-5; TRBD1 aligns across 8 bases. Germline V gene sequence: CDR1 LGHNT, CDR2 FRNRAP. The CDR3 totals 14 residues. The ends lost 6 bases at V and 5 bases at J; junction bases unmatched: 8. For the CDR3, the DNA is TGTGCTAGTGGCCAAGGACAGGGATTGGAGACCCAGTACTTC. Protein sequence: CASGQGQGLETQYF. The full variable domain, with the rest looked up from reference TRBV12-5 and TRBJ2-5, is DARVTQTPRHKVTEMGQEVTMRCQPILGHNTVFWYRQTMMQGLELLAYFRNRAPLDDSGMPKDRFSAEMPDATLATLKIQPSEPRDSAVYFCASGQGQGLETQYFGPGTRLLVL.

V and J are TRBV18 and TRBJ1-1; D is ambiguous. Trimming shortened V by 5 bases and J by 3 bases, and 10 bases separated the two germline ends. The CDR3 covers 13 residues. Germline CDR1 is KGHSH and CDR2 is LQKENI. Here the CDR3 DNA reads TGTGCCAGCTCATCGGCCGCGGACACTGAAGCTTTCTTT. Protein: CASSSAADTEAFF.

This chain connects TRBV5-1 to TRBJ2-5; a possible D gene is TRBD2 (5 bases). Trimming cost V 4 bases and J 2 bases, with 15 bases left between them. Germline assignment: CDR1 SGHRS and CDR2 YFSETQ. The CDR3 totals 15 residues. The CDR3 reads CASSRRNGEQETQYF. The DNA of the CDR3 is TGCGCCAGCAGCCGGAGGAACGGAGAACAAGAGACCCAGTACTTC.

The chain employs TRBV7-3 and TRBJ2-1; D call uncertain. This CDR3 region has 13 residues. Germline V gene lookup returns CDR1 SGHTA and CDR2 FQGTGA. With 5 bases removed from V and 9 bases from J, the gap between germline ends came to 14 bases. CDR3 amino acids: CASSENAVGEQFF. The CDR3 DNA follows: TGTGCCAGCAGCGAGAACGCGGTGGGTGAGCAGTTCTTC.